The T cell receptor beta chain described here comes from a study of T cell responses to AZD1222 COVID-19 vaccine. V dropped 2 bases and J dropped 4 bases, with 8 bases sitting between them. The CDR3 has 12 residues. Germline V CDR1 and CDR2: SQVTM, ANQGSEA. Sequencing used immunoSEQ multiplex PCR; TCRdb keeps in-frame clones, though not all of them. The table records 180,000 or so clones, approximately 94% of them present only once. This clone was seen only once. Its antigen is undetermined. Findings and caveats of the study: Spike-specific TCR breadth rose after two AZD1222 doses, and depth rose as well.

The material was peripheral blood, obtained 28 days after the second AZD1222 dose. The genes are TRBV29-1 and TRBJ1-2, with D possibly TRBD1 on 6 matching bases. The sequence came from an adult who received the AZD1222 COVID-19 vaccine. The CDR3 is CSVEMDSYGYTF. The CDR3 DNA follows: TGCAGCGTTGAAATGGACAGCTATGGCTACACCTTC.